What follows are 20 T cell receptor beta chains derived from one specimen sequenced in a study of blood T cell repertoires in COVID-19. Method: immunoSEQ multiplex PCR; TCRdb's copy keeps in-frame clones and lacks some. The table lists 250,000 to 300,000 clones, around nine tenths of them singletons. The specimen sequenced was peripheral blood. All receptors derive from a woman between 25 and 40 years old with COVID-19, enrolled during active disease.

The chain is built from TRBV4-1 and TRBJ2-4; D remains unclear. The CDR3 extends over 16 amino acids. V was trimmed by 3 bases and J by 1 base, leaving 13 bases between them. Germline loops: CDR1 MGHRA, CDR2 YSYEKL. The CDR3 sequence is CASSQGLQAAKNIQYF. CDR3 coding DNA: TGCGCCAGCAGCCAGGGTCTCCAGGCTGCCAAAAACATTCAGTACTTC.

This chain connects TRBV18 to TRBJ1-1; 7 bases match TRBD1. Germline-derived CDR1 and CDR2 are KGHSH and LQKENI. The J segment lost 1 base and the V segment lost 0 bases, leaving 8 bases of the junction unmatched. The CDR3 consists of 17 residues. The CDR3 spells CASSPPTGLIRNTEAFF. DNA of the CDR3: TGTGCCAGCTCACCACCGACAGGGTTGATTCGGAACACTGAAGCTTTCTTT.

This clone came up a few times. This chain uses TRBV12-3 or TRBV12-4 with TRBJ1-2, with a possible D match to TRBD1 (6 bases). The CDR3 consists of 13 residues. Trimming shortened V by 5 bases and J by 3 bases, and 10 bases separated the two germline ends. CDR3 protein: CASSLGQHYGYTF. CDR3 bases: TGTGCCAGCAGTCTCGGACAGCACTATGGCTACACCTTC.

The rearrangement links TRBV28 to TRBJ1-5; D possibly corresponds to TRBD1 (5 bases). This CDR3 is 17 amino acids long. Deletions cut 7 bases from V and 4 bases from J, with 23 bases between. Germline lookup yields CDR1 MDHEN and CDR2 SYDVKM. This chain's CDR3 is CASTFSQARGWNQPQHF. The DNA for the CDR3 is TGTGCCAGCACTTTCTCCCAGGCCCGGGGGTGGAATCAGCCCCAGCATTTT.

J is TRBJ1-2 and V is TRBV13; a weak D match, TRBD1 (6 bases). CDR3 length: 14 residues. CDR1 and CDR2 (germline): PRHDT, FYEKMQ (reference sequence). With 3 bases removed from V and 4 bases from J, the gap between germline ends came to 12 bases. CDR3 in DNA: TGTGCCAGCAGCTTTCAGGGGATCCCCTATGGCTACACCTTC. Translated, it gives CASSFQGIPYGYTF.

The chain uses TRBV27 and TRBJ1-1; no clear D. Germline V gene sequence: CDR1 MNHEY, CDR2 SMNVEV (reference sequence). Trimming removed 8 bases from V and 11 bases from J, with 18 bases in between. CDR3 length equals 12 residues. The CDR3 nucleotides are TGTGCCAGCCGAAACCGTGGGGAGGAGGCTTTCTTT. Translating it yields CASRNRGEEAFF.

The V gene is TRBV2, the J gene TRBJ1-5; 8 bases map to TRBD1. The V segment lost 7 bases and the J segment 0 bases; nucleotides outside the gene matches: 8. This CDR3 has 16 residues. In germline, CDR1 is SNHLY, CDR2 FYNNEI. CDR3 sequence reads: CASNDRTGFSNQPQHF. Written as DNA, the CDR3 is TGTGCCAGCAACGATAGGACAGGGTTTAGCAATCAGCCCCAGCATTTT.

The V gene is TRBV15, the J gene TRBJ2-5; TRBD2 matches at 9 bases. Germline assignment: CDR1 LNHNV and CDR2 YYDKDF (reference sequence). This CDR3 has 14 amino acids. V was clipped by 9 bases and J by 7 bases; unmatched bases: 12. The CDR3 spells CATARGGGEGTQYF. In DNA, the CDR3 is TGTGCCACGGCGAGAGGCGGGGGGGAGGGGACCCAGTACTTC.

The gene calls are TRBV9 and TRBJ1-1; TRBD1 is a possible D gene (6 bases). The germline gives CDR1 SGDLS, CDR2 YYNGEE. Trimming took 3 bases from V and 1 from J, leaving 19 bases between them. CDR3 length: 17 residues. The CDR3 DNA reads TGTGCCAGCAGCGCGTACCATGAATTGGGACAGAACACTGAAGCTTTCTTT. It codes for CASSAYHELGQNTEAFF. The full variable domain, completed using reference TRBV9 and TRBJ1-1, is DSGVTQTPKHLITATGQRVTLRCSPRSGDLSVYWYQQSLDQGLQFLIQYYNGEERAKGNILERFSAQQFPDLHSELNLSSLELGDSALYFCASSAYHELGQNTEAFFGQGTRLTVV.

V is TRBV4-1 and J is TRBJ1-2; 8 nucleotides agree with TRBD1. From germline, CDR1 is MGHRA and CDR2 YSYEKL. Trimming at V came to 4 bases and at J to 2 bases, leaving 6 bases not matched to a gene. This CDR3 has 15 residues. This CDR3 reads CASSLGTGINYGYTF. Written as DNA, the CDR3 is TGCGCCAGCAGCCTGGGGACAGGAATAAACTATGGCTACACCTTC.

The J gene is TRBJ1-5, the V gene TRBV30; D is possibly TRBD1 (5 bases). Trimming took 5 bases from V and 5 from J, leaving 19 bases between them. CDR3 size: 15 residues. CDR1 and CDR2 (germline): GTSNPN, SVGIG (reference sequence). CDR3 sequence (DNA): TGTGCCTGGCCCAGGGCGATACATCATCATCAGCCCCAGCATTTT. It specifies CAWPRAIHHHQPQHF.

V gene TRBV15 combines with J gene TRBJ2-7; TRBD1 matches at 10 bases. CDR1 LNHNV and CDR2 YYDKDF come from the germline V gene (reference sequence). The CDR3 is made up of 14 amino acids. J gave up 6 bases and V 5 bases, and 7 bases lay outside the gene matches. The CDR3 sequence: CATSRTGQGSEQYF. The CDR3, as DNA: TGTGCCACCAGCCGAACGGGACAGGGGAGCGAGCAGTACTTC.

The chain uses TRBV6-2 or TRBV6-3 and TRBJ1-2; the D gene is possibly TRBD1 (5 bases). Germline V lookup: CDR1 MNHEY, CDR2 SVGEGT. Trimming removed 6 bases from V and 7 bases from J, with 15 bases in between. There are 13 residues in the CDR3. CDR3 amino acids: CASSVRGALGYTF. The CDR3 nucleotides are TGTGCCAGCAGCGTTCGTGGGGCGCTTGGCTACACCTTC.

This chain links TRBV4-2 with TRBJ1-4; D remains unclear. CDR3 length equals 15 residues. The V end lost 4 bases, the J end lost 3 bases, and 12 bases lay between the germline ends. From germline, CDR1 is LGHNA and CDR2 YNFKEQ. The CDR3 DNA sequence: TGTGCCAGCAGCCCCCCGGGGAGTTCTAATGAAAAACTGTTTTTT. It encodes CASSPPGSSNEKLFF.

The rearrangement links TRBV11-2 to TRBJ2-1, with 8 bases fitting TRBD1. Germline trimming cut 0 bases from V and 3 bases from J; bases unmatched to any gene: 4. The CDR3 has 16 amino acids. Per the germline V gene, CDR1 is SGHAT and CDR2 is FQNNGV. The DNA of the CDR3 is TGTGCCAGCAGCTTAGAGGGACAGGTATACTACAATGAGCAGTTCTTC. It codes for CASSLEGQVYYNEQFF.

The V and J genes are TRBV5-6 and TRBJ1-3; TRBD1 matches 7 bases. J was trimmed by 1 base and V by 0 bases; bases with no gene match: 7. The CDR3 extends over 17 amino acids. Germline CDR1 reads SGHDT; CDR2 reads YYEEEE. CDR3 bases: TGTGCCAGCAGCTTGGGGTCACTGACAGGGTCTGGAAACACCATATATTTT. It specifies CASSLGSLTGSGNTIYF. Using reference TRBV5-6 and TRBJ1-3 for the parts outside the CDR3, the full variable domain is DAGVTQSPTHLIKTRGQQVTLRCSPKSGHDTVSWYQQALGQGPQFIFQYYEEEERQRGNFPDRFSGHQFPNYSSELNVNALLLGDSALYLCASSLGSLTGSGNTIYFGEGSWLTVV.

The J gene is TRBJ1-2, the V gene TRBV27; D gene unclear. Trimming took off 6 bases at V and 8 bases at J, with 19 bases between the two ends. Per germline, CDR1 MNHEY and CDR2 SMNVEV (reference sequence). This CDR3 has 14 residues. CDR3 DNA sequence: TGTGCCAGCAGCGGGGAGTGGGGAAGGAACGGCTACACCTTC. The encoded protein is CASSGEWGRNGYTF.

The rearrangement uses TRBV11-2 and TRBJ1-2; 7 nucleotides align to TRBD1. There are 16 residues in the CDR3. With 4 bases clipped from V and 8 bases from J, the junction kept 16 bases outside the gene matches. Germline CDR1 SGHAT, CDR2 FQNNGV. The CDR3 region is CASSSTQHLRGHGYTF. CDR3 bases: TGTGCCAGCAGCTCGACCCAGCATCTAAGGGGGCACGGCTACACCTTC.

This chain uses TRBV5-5 with TRBJ2-1; 7 positions match TRBD2. Germline CDR1 SGHKS, CDR2 YYEKEE (reference sequence). This CDR3 is 16 amino acids long. J was trimmed by 2 bases and V by 2 bases; bases with no gene match: 7. CDR3 coding DNA: TGTGCCAGCAGCTTTCCCGGGGGGATCGCCTACAATGAGCAGTTCTTC. Translated: CASSFPGGIAYNEQFF.

This chain connects TRBV18 to TRBJ1-3; D call uncertain. The V end was cut by 2 bases, the J end by 3 bases, with 8 bases between. The CDR3 spans 14 residues. The germline CDR1 and CDR2 sequences are KGHSH and LQKENI. CDR3 nucleotides: TGTGCCAGCTCACCATTGGAGGTTGGAAACACCATATATTTT. Translated, it gives CASSPLEVGNTIYF.